This TCR beta chain derives from a study of blood T cell repertoires in COVID-19. Overall study context: Acute-phase and convalescent COVID-19 samples originated in the United States, Italy and Spain. T cells, B-cell-depleted T cells, or PBMCs provided the cDNA or gDNA that served as material.

The protocol was immunoSEQ multiplex PCR, while the TCRdb copy is restricted to in-frame clones and leaves out a portion. Seen here are about 210,000 clones, around 80% observed once, and the top ten hold roughly 7.8%. Seattle researchers signed up patients amid active infection and tracked them longitudinally. The receptor comes from a woman of 80 years or more with COVID-19, enrolled during active disease. The sample was peripheral blood.

The CDR3 reads CASSSGLAGGNNEQFF. CDR3 DNA sequence: TGTGCCAGCAGTTCGGGACTAGCGGGGGGTAACAATGAGCAGTTCTTC. This sequence joins TRBV6-2 or TRBV6-3 and TRBJ2-1; TRBD2 matches 15 bases. Trimming at V came to 4 bases and at J to 5 bases, leaving 3 bases not matched to a gene. Germline CDR1 is MNHEY and CDR2 is SVGEGT. The CDR3 contains 16 residues.